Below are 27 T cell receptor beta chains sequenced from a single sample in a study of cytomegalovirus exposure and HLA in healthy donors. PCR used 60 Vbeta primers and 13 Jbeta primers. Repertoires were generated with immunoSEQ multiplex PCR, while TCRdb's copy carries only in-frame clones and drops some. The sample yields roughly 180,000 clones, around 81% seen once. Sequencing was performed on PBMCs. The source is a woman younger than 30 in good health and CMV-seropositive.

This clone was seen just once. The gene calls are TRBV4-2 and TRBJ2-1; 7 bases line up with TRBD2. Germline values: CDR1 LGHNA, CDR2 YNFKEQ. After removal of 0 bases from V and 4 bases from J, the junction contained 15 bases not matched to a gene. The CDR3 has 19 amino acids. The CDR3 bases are TGTGCCAGCAGCCAAGAGGGAAGTGATGGGGGGGTCTATTACAATGAGCAGTTCTTC. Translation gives CASSQEGSDGGVYYNEQFF.

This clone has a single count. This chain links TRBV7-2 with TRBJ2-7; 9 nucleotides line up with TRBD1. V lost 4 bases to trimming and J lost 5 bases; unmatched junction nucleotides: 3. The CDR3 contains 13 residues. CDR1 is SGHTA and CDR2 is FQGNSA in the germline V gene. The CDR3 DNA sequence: TGTGCCAGCAGCTCCGGGACAGGGAACGAGCAGTACTTC. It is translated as CASSSGTGNEQYF.

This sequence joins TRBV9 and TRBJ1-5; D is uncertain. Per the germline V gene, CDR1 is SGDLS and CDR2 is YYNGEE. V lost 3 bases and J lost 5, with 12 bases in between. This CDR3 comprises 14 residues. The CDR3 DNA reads TGTGCCAGCAGCGGCCGAGGATCTCATCAGCCCCAGCATTTT. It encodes CASSGRGSHQPQHF.

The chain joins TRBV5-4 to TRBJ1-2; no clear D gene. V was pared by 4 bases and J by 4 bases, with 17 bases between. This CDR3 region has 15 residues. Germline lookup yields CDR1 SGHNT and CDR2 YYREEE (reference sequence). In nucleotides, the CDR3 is TGTGCCAGCAGCCATGCGGTGGAGGGAGGCTATGGCTACACCTTC. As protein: CASSHAVEGGYGYTF.

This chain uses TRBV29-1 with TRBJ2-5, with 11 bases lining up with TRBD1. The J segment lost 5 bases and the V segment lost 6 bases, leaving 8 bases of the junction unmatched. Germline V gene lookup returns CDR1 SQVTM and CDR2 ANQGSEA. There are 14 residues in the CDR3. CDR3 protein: CSVRTGGTGETQYF. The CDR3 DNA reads TGCAGCGTGAGGACAGGGGGCACGGGGGAGACCCAGTACTTC. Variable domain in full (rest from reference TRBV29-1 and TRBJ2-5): SAVISQKPSRDICQRGTSLTIQCQVDSQVTMMFWYRQQPGQSLTLIATANQGSEATYESGFVIDKFPISRPNLTFSTLTVSNMSPEDSSIYLCSVRTGGTGETQYFGPGTRLLVL.

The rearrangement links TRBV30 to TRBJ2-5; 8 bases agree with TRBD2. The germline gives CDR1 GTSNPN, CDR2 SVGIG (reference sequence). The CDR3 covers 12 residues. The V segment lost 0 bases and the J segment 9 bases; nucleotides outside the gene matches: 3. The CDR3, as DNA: TGTGCCTGGAGTGTCCGGGGGGGGCCCCAGTACTTC. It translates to CAWSVRGGPQYF.

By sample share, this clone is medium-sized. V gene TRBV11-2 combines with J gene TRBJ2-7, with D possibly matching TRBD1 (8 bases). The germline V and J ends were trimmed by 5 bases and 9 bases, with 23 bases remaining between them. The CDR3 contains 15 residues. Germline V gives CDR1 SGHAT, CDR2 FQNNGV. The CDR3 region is CASSQVWTGTIGQYF. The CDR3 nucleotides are TGTGCCAGCAGCCAGGTGTGGACAGGGACTATCGGGCAGTACTTC.

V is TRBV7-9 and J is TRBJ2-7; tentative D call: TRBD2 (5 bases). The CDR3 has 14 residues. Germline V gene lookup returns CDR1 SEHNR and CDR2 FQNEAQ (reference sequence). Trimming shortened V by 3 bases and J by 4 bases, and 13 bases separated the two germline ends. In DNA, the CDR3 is TGTGCCAGCAGCTTTTCTAGCACCATATACGAGCAGTACGTC. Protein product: CASSFSSTIYEQYV.

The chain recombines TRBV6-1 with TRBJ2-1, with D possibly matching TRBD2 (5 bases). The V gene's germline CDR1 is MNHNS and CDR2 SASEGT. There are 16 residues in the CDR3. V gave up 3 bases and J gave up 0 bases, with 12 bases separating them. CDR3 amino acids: CASSDLRLSSYNEQFF. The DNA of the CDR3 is TGTGCCAGCAGTGATTTGCGACTAAGCTCCTACAATGAGCAGTTCTTC.

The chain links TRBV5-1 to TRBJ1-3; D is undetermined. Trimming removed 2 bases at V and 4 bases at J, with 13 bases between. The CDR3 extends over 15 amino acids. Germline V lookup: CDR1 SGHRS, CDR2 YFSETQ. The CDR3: CASSLGGFAGNTIYF. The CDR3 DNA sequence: TGCGCCAGCAGCTTAGGAGGTTTCGCCGGAAACACCATATATTTT.

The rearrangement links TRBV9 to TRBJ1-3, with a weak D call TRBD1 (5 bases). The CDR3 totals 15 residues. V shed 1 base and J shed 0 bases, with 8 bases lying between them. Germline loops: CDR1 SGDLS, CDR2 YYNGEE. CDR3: CASSVTGTSGNTIYF. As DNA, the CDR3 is TGTGCCAGCAGCGTAACAGGCACCTCTGGAAACACCATATATTTT.

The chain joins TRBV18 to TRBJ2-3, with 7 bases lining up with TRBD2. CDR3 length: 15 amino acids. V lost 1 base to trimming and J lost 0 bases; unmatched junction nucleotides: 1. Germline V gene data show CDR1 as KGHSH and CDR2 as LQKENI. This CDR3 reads CASSPREGSTDTQYF. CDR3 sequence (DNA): TGTGCCAGCTCACCACGGGAGGGGAGCACAGATACGCAGTATTTT.

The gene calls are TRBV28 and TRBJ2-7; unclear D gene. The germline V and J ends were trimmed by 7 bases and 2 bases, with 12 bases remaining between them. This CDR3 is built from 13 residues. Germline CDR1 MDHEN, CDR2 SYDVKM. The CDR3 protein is CASTRLDTYEQYF. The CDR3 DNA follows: TGTGCCAGCACGCGTTTAGACACCTACGAGCAGTACTTC.

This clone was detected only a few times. The CDR3 here is CASSRHLRVAGDDYNEQFF. For the CDR3, the DNA is TGTGCCAGCAGCCGACATCTTAGAGTAGCGGGGGATGACTACAATGAGCAGTTCTTC. The chain links TRBV4-2 to TRBJ2-1; 9 nucleotides align to TRBD2. From germline, CDR1 is LGHNA and CDR2 YNFKEQ. The CDR3 runs 19 residues. The junction had 16 bases not matched to a gene; V was cut back by 4 bases and J by 3 bases.

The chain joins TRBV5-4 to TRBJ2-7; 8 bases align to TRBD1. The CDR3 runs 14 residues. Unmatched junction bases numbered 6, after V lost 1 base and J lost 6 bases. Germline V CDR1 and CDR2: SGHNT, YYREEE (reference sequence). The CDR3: CASSLQGAGCEQYF. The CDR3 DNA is TGTGCCAGCAGCTTGCAGGGGGCTGGATGCGAGCAGTACTTC.

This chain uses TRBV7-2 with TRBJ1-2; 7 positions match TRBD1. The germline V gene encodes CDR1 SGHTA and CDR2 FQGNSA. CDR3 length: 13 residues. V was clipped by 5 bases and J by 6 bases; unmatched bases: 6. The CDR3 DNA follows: TGTGCCAGCAGCCCGACAGGGACCAATGGCTACACCTTC. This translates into CASSPTGTNGYTF.

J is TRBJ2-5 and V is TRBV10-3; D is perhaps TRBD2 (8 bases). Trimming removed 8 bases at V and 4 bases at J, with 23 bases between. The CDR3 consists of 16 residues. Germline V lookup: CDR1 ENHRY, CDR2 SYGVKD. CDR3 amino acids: CAIAGGRSGETETQYF. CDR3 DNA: TGTGCCATCGCAGGGGGGCGTAGCGGGGAAACAGAGACCCAGTACTTC.

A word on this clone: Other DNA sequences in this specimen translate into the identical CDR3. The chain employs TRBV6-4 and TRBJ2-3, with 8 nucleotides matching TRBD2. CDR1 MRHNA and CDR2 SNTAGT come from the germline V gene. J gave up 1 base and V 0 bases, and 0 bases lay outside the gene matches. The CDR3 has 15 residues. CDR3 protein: CASSDSSGGTDTQYF. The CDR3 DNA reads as TGTGCCAGCAGTGACTCTAGCGGGGGCACAGATACGCAGTATTTT.

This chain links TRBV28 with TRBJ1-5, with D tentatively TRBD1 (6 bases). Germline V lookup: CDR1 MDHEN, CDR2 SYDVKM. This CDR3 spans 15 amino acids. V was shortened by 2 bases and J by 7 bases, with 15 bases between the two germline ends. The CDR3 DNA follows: TGTGCCAGCAGTTTAGGTTGGGGGCCGTTCCAGCCCCAGCATTTT. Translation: CASSLGWGPFQPQHF.

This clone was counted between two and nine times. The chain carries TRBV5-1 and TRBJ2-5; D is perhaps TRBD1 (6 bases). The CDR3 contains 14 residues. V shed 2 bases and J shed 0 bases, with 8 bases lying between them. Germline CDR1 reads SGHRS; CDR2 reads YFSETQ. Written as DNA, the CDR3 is TGCGCCAGCAGCTTAACAGGGTACCAAGAGACCCAGTACTTC. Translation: CASSLTGYQETQYF. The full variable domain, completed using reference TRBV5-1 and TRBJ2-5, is KAGVTQTPRYLIKTRGQQVTLSCSPISGHRSVSWYQQTPGQGLQFLFEYFSETQRNKGNFPGRFSGRQFSNSRSEMNVSTLELGDSALYLCASSLTGYQETQYFGPGTRLLVL.

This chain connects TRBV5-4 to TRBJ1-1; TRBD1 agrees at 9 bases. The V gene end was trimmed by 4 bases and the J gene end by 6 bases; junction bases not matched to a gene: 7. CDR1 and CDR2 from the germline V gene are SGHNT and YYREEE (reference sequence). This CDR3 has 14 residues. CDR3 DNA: TGTGCCAGCAGCCAGAGGACAGGGGACCCTGAAGCTTTCTTT. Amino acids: CASSQRTGDPEAFF.

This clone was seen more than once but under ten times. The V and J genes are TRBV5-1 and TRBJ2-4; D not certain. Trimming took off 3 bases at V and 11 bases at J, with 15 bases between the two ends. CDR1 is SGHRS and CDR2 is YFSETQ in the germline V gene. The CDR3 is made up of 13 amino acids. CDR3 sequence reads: CASSSSTAAVQYF. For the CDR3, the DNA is TGCGCCAGCAGCTCCTCTACCGCCGCCGTTCAGTACTTC.

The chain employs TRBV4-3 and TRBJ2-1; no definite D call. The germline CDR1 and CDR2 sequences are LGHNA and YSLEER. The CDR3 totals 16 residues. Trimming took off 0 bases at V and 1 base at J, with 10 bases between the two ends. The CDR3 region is CASSQDYSVSYNEQFF. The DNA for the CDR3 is TGCGCCAGCAGCCAAGATTACAGTGTTTCCTACAATGAGCAGTTCTTC.

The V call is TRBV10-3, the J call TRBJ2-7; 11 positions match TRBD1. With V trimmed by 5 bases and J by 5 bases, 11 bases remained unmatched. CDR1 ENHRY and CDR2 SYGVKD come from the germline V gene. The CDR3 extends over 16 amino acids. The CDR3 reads CAISRGMDRGLNEQYF. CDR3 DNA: TGTGCCATCAGTCGTGGGATGGACAGGGGGCTCAACGAGCAGTACTTC.

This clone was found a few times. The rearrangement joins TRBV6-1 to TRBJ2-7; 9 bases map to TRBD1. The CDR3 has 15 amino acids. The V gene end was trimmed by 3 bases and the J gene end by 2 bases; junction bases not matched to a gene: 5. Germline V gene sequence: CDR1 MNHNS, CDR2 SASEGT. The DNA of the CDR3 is TGTGCCAGCAGTGACACCGGGACAGGGCCCTACGAGCAGTACGTC. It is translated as CASSDTGTGPYEQYV.

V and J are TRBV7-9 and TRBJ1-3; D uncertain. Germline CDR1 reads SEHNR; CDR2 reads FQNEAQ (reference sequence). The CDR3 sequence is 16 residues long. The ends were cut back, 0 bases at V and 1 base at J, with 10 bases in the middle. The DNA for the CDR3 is TGTGCCAGCAGCTTAGCCGGGATTAGGTCTGGAAACACCATATATTTT. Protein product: CASSLAGIRSGNTIYF.

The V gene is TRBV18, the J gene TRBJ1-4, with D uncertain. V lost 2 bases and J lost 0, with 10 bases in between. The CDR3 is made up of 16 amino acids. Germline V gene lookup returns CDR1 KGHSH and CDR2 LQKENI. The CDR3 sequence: CASSPSSDTTNEKLFF. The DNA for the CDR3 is TGTGCCAGCTCACCATCGTCAGATACAACTAATGAAAAACTGTTTTTT.